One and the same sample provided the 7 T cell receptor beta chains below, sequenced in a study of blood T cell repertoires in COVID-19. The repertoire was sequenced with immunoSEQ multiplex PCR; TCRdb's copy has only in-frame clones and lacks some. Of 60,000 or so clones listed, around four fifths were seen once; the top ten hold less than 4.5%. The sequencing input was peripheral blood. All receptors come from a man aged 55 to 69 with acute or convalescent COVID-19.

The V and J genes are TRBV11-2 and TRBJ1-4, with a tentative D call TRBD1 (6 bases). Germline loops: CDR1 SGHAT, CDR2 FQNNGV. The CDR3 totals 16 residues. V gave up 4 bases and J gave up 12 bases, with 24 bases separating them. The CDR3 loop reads CASSYVQGPPEGQLFF. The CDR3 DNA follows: TGTGCCAGCAGCTACGTGCAGGGGCCGCCTGAAGGGCAACTGTTTTTT.

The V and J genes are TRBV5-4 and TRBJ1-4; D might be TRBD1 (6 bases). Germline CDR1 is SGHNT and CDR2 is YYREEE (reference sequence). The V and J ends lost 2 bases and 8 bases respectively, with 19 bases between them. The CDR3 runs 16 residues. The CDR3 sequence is CASSFWTERTREKLFF. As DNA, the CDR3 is TGTGCCAGCAGCTTTTGGACAGAGCGAACTAGGGAAAAACTGTTTTTT. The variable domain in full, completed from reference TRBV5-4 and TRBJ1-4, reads ETGVTQSPTHLIKTRGQQVTLRCSSQSGHNTVSWYQQALGQGPQFIFQYYREEENGRGNFPPRFSGLQFPNYSSELNVNALELDDSALYLCASSFWTERTREKLFFGSGTQLSVL.

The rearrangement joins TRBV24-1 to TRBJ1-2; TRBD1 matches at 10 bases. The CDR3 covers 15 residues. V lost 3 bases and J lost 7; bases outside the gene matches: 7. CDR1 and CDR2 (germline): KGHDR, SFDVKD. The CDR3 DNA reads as TGTGCCACCAGTGATCCCGGGACAGGGGCGGGTGGCTACACCTTC. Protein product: CATSDPGTGAGGYTF.

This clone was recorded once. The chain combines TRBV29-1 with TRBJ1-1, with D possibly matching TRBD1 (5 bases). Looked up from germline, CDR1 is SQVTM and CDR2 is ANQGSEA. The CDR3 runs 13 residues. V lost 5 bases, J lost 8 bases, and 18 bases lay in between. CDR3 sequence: CSVLQGTISEAFF. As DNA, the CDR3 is TGCAGCGTTCTCCAGGGTACCATTTCAGAAGCTTTCTTT.

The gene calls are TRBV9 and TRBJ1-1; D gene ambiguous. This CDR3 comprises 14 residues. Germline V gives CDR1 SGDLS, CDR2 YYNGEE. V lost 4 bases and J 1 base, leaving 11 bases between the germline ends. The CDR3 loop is CASSPHAGNTEAFF. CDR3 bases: TGTGCCAGCAGCCCCCATGCCGGGAACACTGAAGCTTTCTTT.

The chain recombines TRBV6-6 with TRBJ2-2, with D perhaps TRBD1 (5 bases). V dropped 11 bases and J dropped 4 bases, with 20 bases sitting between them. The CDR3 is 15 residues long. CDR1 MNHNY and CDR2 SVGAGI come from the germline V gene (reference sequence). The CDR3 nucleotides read TGTGCCTGTCTGCAGGGTGGAAGGTCCACCGGGGAGCTGTTTTTT. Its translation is CACLQGGRSTGELFF.

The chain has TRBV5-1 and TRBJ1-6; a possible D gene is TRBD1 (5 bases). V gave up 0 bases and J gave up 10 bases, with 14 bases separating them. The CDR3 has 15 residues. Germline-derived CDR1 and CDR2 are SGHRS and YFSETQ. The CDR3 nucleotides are TGCGCCAGCAGCTTGGCCCCTCCGACAGTCTCACCCCTCCACTTT. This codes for CASSLAPPTVSPLHF.